These 32 T cell receptor beta chains were sequenced from one sample in a study of cytomegalovirus exposure and HLA in healthy donors. Clones were sequenced by immunoSEQ multiplex PCR, and TCRdb holds only the in-frame ones, with some missing. The sample holds just over 65,000 clones, approximately 96% seen once. Material for sequencing was PBMCs. These receptors were obtained from a woman aged 18-29 years in good health and CMV-seropositive.

CDR3 coding DNA: TGTGCCAGTAGTATCGCAGGGACTAACTATGGCTACACCTTC. Protein product: CASSIAGTNYGYTF. The gene calls are TRBV19 and TRBJ1-2; D might be TRBD1 (5 bases). Germline CDR1 is LNHDA and CDR2 is SQIVND (reference sequence). The ends were cut back, 3 bases at V and 0 bases at J, with 8 bases in the middle. The CDR3 is made up of 14 amino acids.

This chain joins TRBV2 and TRBJ2-3, with 13 bases aligning to TRBD2. This CDR3 region has 16 residues. V dropped 4 bases and J dropped 2; count of bases not matched to a gene: 3. In germline, CDR1 is SNHLY, CDR2 FYNNEI. The CDR3 region has the DNA TGTGCCAGCAGTGCGGGACTAGCGGGACCCACAGATACGCAGTATTTT. Translation: CASSAGLAGPTDTQYF.

The V and J genes are TRBV6-5 and TRBJ2-7, with 7 bases fitting TRBD2. The J segment lost 3 bases and the V segment lost 6 bases, leaving 11 bases of the junction unmatched. The CDR3 runs 15 residues. Germline CDR1 and CDR2: MNHEY and SVGAGI. For the CDR3, the DNA is TGTGCCAGCAGCTCGAAGAGCGGGGTTAACTACGAGCAGTACTTC. It specifies CASSSKSGVNYEQYF.

The chain joins TRBV12-2 to TRBJ2-2; the table's D call TRBD2 went unverified against the DNA. TRBV12-2 is an annotated pseudogene. The CDR3 is 15 amino acids. CDR3 nucleotides: TGTGCAAGTCGCTTAGCCGCAGCGGCCACCGGGGAGCTGTTTTTT. This codes for CASRLAAAATGELFF.

The chain combines TRBV6-1 with TRBJ2-1, with 13 bases identical to TRBD2. Unmatched junction bases numbered 6, after V lost 5 bases and J lost 8 bases. CDR1 is MNHNS and CDR2 is SASEGT in the germline V gene. The CDR3 consists of 15 residues. For the CDR3, the DNA is TGTGCCAGCAGTAGGACTAGCGGGAGTGTCGATGAGCAGTTCTTC. The encoded protein is CASSRTSGSVDEQFF.

The chain joins TRBV19 to TRBJ1-3; no clear D gene. Trimming removed 4 bases at V and 0 bases at J, with 7 bases between. The CDR3 contains 14 residues. Germline CDR1 is LNHDA and CDR2 is SQIVND (reference sequence). The CDR3 loop reads CASSTRGSGNTIYF. The CDR3 DNA reads TGTGCCAGTAGTACCCGAGGCTCTGGAAACACCATATATTTT. Based on the CDR3 plus reference TRBV19 and TRBJ1-3, the full variable domain is DGGITQSPKYLFRKEGQNVTLSCEQNLNHDAMYWYRQDPGQGLRLIYYSQIVNDFQKGDIAEGYSVSREKKESFPLTVTSAQKNPTAFYLCASSTRGSGNTIYFGEGSWLTVV.

This chain connects TRBV29-1 to TRBJ2-1, with D possibly TRBD2 on 5 matching bases. The CDR3 extends over 13 amino acids. CDR1 is SQVTM and CDR2 is ANQGSEA in the germline V gene. Trimming left V 2 bases short and J 8 bases short, with 13 bases between. The CDR3, as DNA: TGCAGCGTTGAATCTAGGAGGCCCTATGAGCAGTTCTTC. It specifies CSVESRRPYEQFF.

DNA of the CDR3: TGTGCCAGCAGTCTCCTTCTAGCGGGAGTGGCAGATACGCAGTATTTT. Amino acids: CASSLLLAGVADTQYF. The chain uses TRBV27 and TRBJ2-3; TRBD2 agrees at 10 bases. Trimming at V came to 5 bases and at J to 4 bases, leaving 9 bases not matched to a gene. The CDR3 consists of 16 residues. The germline V gene has CDR1 MNHEY and CDR2 SMNVEV (reference sequence).

The chain's CDR3 is CASSGAGWGGEAFF. The CDR3 DNA reads as TGTGCCAGCAGTGGGGCAGGGTGGGGCGGTGAAGCTTTCTTT. The V call is TRBV6-1, the J call TRBJ1-1; D may be TRBD1 (5 bases). Germline lookup yields CDR1 MNHNS and CDR2 SASEGT. V lost 4 bases to trimming and J lost 7 bases, with 16 bases between them. This CDR3 has 14 residues.

J is TRBJ2-7 and V is TRBV28; 7 bases agree with TRBD1. Germline CDR1 reads MDHEN; CDR2 reads SYDVKM. CDR3 length: 14 amino acids. Trimming cost V 2 bases and J 2 bases; bases outside gene matches: 3. CDR3 sequence reads: CASSLTTGPYEQYF. The CDR3 DNA follows: TGTGCCAGCAGTTTAACGACAGGGCCCTACGAGCAGTACTTC.

V and J are TRBV29-1 and TRBJ2-1, with 14 nucleotides matching TRBD2. Germline V gene lookup returns CDR1 SQVTM and CDR2 ANQGSEA. V shed 6 bases and J 6 bases; nucleotides not matched to a gene: 4. The CDR3 loop spans 14 amino acids. The CDR3 nucleotides read TGCAGCGTGGACGGGACTAGCGGGAGCAATGAGCAGTTCTTC. Translating it yields CSVDGTSGSNEQFF.

The J gene is TRBJ1-5, the V gene TRBV28; 9 nucleotides agree with TRBD1. The CDR3 totals 18 residues. Unmatched junction bases numbered 9, after V lost 3 bases and J lost 0 bases. Germline values: CDR1 MDHEN, CDR2 SYDVKM. CDR3: CASSLTGTGTYSNQPQHF. The CDR3 nucleotides are TGTGCCAGCAGTTTGACCGGGACAGGGACGTATAGCAATCAGCCCCAGCATTTT.

V and J are TRBV29-1 and TRBJ1-4; TRBD1 is a possible D gene (5 bases). The CDR3 has 12 residues. The V and J ends lost 5 bases and 5 bases respectively, with 9 bases between them. Germline values: CDR1 SQVTM, CDR2 ANQGSEA. The DNA of the CDR3 is TGCAGCGTTCAGGGAAAGAATGAAAAACTGTTTTTT. Its translation is CSVQGKNEKLFF.

The rearrangement uses TRBV28 and TRBJ1-1, with 8 bases aligning to TRBD1. Trimming at V came to 1 base and at J to 6 bases, leaving 13 bases not matched to a gene. This CDR3 comprises 17 residues. Per the germline V gene, CDR1 is MDHEN and CDR2 is SYDVKM. Here the CDR3 reads CASSLSVYRTGRAEAFF. CDR3 DNA sequence: TGTGCCAGCAGTTTATCAGTCTATAGGACAGGGCGGGCTGAAGCTTTCTTT.

The genes are TRBV25-1 and TRBJ2-7; TRBD2 agrees at 8 bases. The J segment lost 4 bases and the V segment lost 4 bases, leaving 18 bases of the junction unmatched. Germline CDR1 and CDR2: MGHDK and SYGVNS. This CDR3 is 18 amino acids long. The CDR3 sequence is CASSGHWGEAGVVYEQYF. The CDR3 coding sequence is TGTGCCAGCAGTGGACATTGGGGTGAAGCGGGAGTCGTATACGAGCAGTACTTC.

This chain uses TRBV7-6 with TRBJ1-4; TRBD1 might be the D (6 bases). V was clipped by 5 bases and J by 4 bases, with 11 bases between them. Germline V gene sequence: CDR1 SGHVS, CDR2 FNYEAQ. This CDR3 has 14 residues. CDR3 loop: CASSTNRVNEKLFF. Written as DNA, the CDR3 is TGTGCCAGCAGCACAAACAGGGTTAATGAAAAACTGTTTTTT.

The chain combines TRBV27 with TRBJ1-2; D might be TRBD1 (6 bases). CDR3 length: 14 residues. Between the trimmed V and J ends, which lost 6 bases and 2 bases, there was a span of 13 bases. Germline-derived CDR1 and CDR2 are MNHEY and SMNVEV (reference sequence). The chain's CDR3 is CASSSGTTNYGYTF. DNA for the CDR3: TGTGCCAGCAGCTCCGGGACAACAAACTATGGCTACACCTTC.

This chain joins TRBV4-1 and TRBJ1-2; a weak D match, TRBD1 (5 bases). Germline-derived CDR1 and CDR2 are MGHRA and YSYEKL. The CDR3 extends over 14 amino acids. Trimming shortened V by 3 bases and J by 0 bases, and 8 bases separated the two germline ends. Here the CDR3 DNA reads TGCGCCAGCAGCCAGACAGCAGCTAACTATGGCTACACCTTC. As protein: CASSQTAANYGYTF.

The chain recombines TRBV6-4 with TRBJ1-1, with D possibly matching TRBD1 (5 bases). The ends were cut back, 6 bases at V and 1 base at J, with 12 bases in the middle. The V gene's germline CDR1 is MRHNA and CDR2 SNTAGT. This CDR3 is 14 amino acids long. The CDR3 is CASRTEGWNTEAFF. CDR3 sequence (DNA): TGTGCCAGCAGGACGGAGGGGTGGAACACTGAAGCTTTCTTT.

This chain uses TRBV19 with TRBJ2-7, with 10 bases fitting TRBD2. The CDR3 contains 16 residues. J lost 6 bases, V lost 3 bases, and 11 bases had no gene match. Germline values: CDR1 LNHDA, CDR2 SQIVND (reference sequence). This chain's CDR3 is CASSIVSTSGNPEQYF. The CDR3 DNA sequence: TGTGCCAGTAGTATTGTGTCCACTAGCGGGAATCCCGAGCAGTACTTC.

This chain connects TRBV28 to TRBJ2-5; D might be TRBD1 (5 bases). Germline-derived CDR1 and CDR2 are MDHEN and SYDVKM. The V and J ends lost 4 bases and 5 bases respectively, with 14 bases between them. This CDR3 region has 14 residues. CDR3 protein: CASSWIQVPETQYF. CDR3 nucleotide sequence: TGTGCCAGCAGTTGGATACAGGTCCCGGAGACCCAGTACTTC.

This chain links TRBV5-1 with TRBJ2-5; 16 bases are a match to TRBD2. The CDR3 length is 17 residues. Germline CDR1 is SGHRS and CDR2 is YFSETQ. The J segment lost 4 bases and the V segment lost 5 bases, leaving 8 bases of the junction unmatched. CDR3 nucleotides: TGCGCCAGCAGTCCCGGGACTAGCGGGAGGGCCACAGAGACCCAGTACTTC. This encodes CASSPGTSGRATETQYF. The variable domain in full, completed from reference TRBV5-1 and TRBJ2-5, reads KAGVTQTPRYLIKTRGQQVTLSCSPISGHRSVSWYQQTPGQGLQFLFEYFSETQRNKGNFPGRFSGRQFSNSRSEMNVSTLELGDSALYLCASSPGTSGRATETQYFGPGTRLLVL.

The rearrangement uses TRBV27 and TRBJ2-4; TRBD2 matches 11 bases. The CDR3 has 16 amino acids. Trimming cost V 6 bases and J 2 bases; bases outside gene matches: 6. The germline V gene has CDR1 MNHEY and CDR2 SMNVEV (reference sequence). DNA for the CDR3: TGTGCCAGCAGGTCCACTAGCGGGAGAACCAAAAACATTCAGTACTTC. It encodes CASRSTSGRTKNIQYF.

The chain links TRBV10-3 to TRBJ1-1, with unresolved D. CDR1 and CDR2 from the germline V gene are ENHRY and SYGVKD. This CDR3 has 13 amino acids. V shed 6 bases and J shed 0 bases, with 8 bases lying between them. In DNA form, the CDR3 reads TGTGCCATCAGGCGGGAAATGAACACTGAAGCTTTCTTT. It codes for CAIRREMNTEAFF.

The chain has TRBV7-3 and TRBJ2-1; 8 bases map to TRBD1. Germline V gives CDR1 SGHTA, CDR2 FQGTGA. Trimming removed 5 bases from V and 2 bases from J; junction bases left unmatched: 8. The CDR3 has 16 residues. The CDR3 sequence: CASSPWDRSPYNEQFF. CDR3 sequence (DNA): TGTGCCAGCAGCCCCTGGGACAGGAGCCCCTACAATGAGCAGTTCTTC.

This rearrangement joins TRBV18 to TRBJ2-2, with TRBD2 identical over 8 bases. This CDR3 has 15 amino acids. CDR1 and CDR2 (germline): KGHSH, LQKENI. V lost 5 bases and J lost 4; bases outside the gene matches: 6. The CDR3 loop is CASSTGLVGTGELFF. The CDR3 DNA sequence: TGTGCCAGCTCAACGGGACTAGTGGGCACCGGGGAGCTGTTTTTT.

The gene calls are TRBV19 and TRBJ2-1, with 12 bases lining up with TRBD2. The length of the CDR3 is 14 residues. V shed 10 bases and J 7 bases; nucleotides not matched to a gene: 8. Germline CDR1 reads LNHDA; CDR2 reads SQIVND (reference sequence). This CDR3 is CATGTSGLWNEQFF. The DNA of the CDR3 is TGTGCCACCGGGACTAGCGGGTTGTGGAATGAGCAGTTCTTC.

V usage is TRBV5-1 and J usage is TRBJ2-3; a possible D gene is TRBD2 (6 bases). The CDR3 loop spans 18 amino acids. The germline V gene encodes CDR1 SGHRS and CDR2 YFSETQ. Trimming removed 0 bases from V and 1 base from J, with 18 bases in between. This CDR3 is CASSLAGPPPGGTDTQYF. Written as DNA, the CDR3 is TGCGCCAGCAGCTTGGCCGGGCCCCCACCGGGAGGCACAGATACGCAGTATTTT.

The genes are TRBV19 and TRBJ2-1; weak D call: TRBD2 (5 bases). CDR3 length: 15 residues. V was pared by 7 bases and J by 8 bases, with 21 bases between. Germline-derived CDR1 and CDR2 are LNHDA and SQIVND (reference sequence). Here the CDR3 reads CASNRRGLATDEQFF. In nucleotides, the CDR3 is TGTGCCAGTAACCGCCGGGGTCTAGCTACTGATGAGCAGTTCTTC.

This chain links TRBV2 with TRBJ2-3, with 9 bases that match TRBD2. The germline CDR1 and CDR2 sequences are SNHLY and FYNNEI. The CDR3 runs to 17 residues. With 2 bases clipped from V and 0 bases from J, the junction kept 6 bases outside the gene matches. CDR3 region: CASSESTSGLSTDTQYF. In nucleotides, the CDR3 is TGTGCCAGCAGTGAATCAACTAGCGGGTTGAGCACAGATACGCAGTATTTT. Using reference TRBV2 and TRBJ2-3 for the parts outside the CDR3, the full variable domain is EPEVTQTPSHQVTQMGQEVILRCVPISNHLYFYWYRQILGQKVEFLVSFYNNEISEKSEIFDDQFSVERPDGSNFTLKIRSTKLEDSAMYFCASSESTSGLSTDTQYFGPGTRLTVL.

This clone appeared a few times. CDR3 sequence reads: CASMGGGNTEAFF. CDR3 coding DNA: TGCGCCAGCATGGGAGGCGGAAACACTGAAGCTTTCTTT. This chain joins TRBV5-1 and TRBJ1-1, with D unresolved. Trimming cost V 6 bases and J 2 bases, with 11 bases left between them. Germline loops: CDR1 SGHRS, CDR2 YFSETQ. The CDR3 spans 13 residues.

The V call is TRBV10-3, the J call TRBJ1-1; D gene ambiguous. CDR1 and CDR2 (germline): ENHRY, SYGVKD. The CDR3 consists of 12 residues. The V gene lost 3 bases and the J gene lost 0 bases, with 2 bases spanning the gap. The CDR3 bases are TGTGCCATCAGTGACATGAACACTGAAGCTTTCTTT. Translating it yields CAISDMNTEAFF.